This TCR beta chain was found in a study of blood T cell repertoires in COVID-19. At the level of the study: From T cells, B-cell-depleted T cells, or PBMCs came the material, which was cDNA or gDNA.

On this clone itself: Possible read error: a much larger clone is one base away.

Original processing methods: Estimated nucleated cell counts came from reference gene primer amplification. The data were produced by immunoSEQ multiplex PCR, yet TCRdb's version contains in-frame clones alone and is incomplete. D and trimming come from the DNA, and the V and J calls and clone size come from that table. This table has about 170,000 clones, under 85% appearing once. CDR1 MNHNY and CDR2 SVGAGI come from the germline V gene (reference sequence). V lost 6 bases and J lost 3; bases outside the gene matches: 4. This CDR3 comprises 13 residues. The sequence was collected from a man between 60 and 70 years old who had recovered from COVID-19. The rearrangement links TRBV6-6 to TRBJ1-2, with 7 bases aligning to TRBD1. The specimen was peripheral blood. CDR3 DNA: TGTGCCAGCAGCATTACAGGGGACTATGGCTACACCTTC. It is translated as CASSITGDYGYTF.